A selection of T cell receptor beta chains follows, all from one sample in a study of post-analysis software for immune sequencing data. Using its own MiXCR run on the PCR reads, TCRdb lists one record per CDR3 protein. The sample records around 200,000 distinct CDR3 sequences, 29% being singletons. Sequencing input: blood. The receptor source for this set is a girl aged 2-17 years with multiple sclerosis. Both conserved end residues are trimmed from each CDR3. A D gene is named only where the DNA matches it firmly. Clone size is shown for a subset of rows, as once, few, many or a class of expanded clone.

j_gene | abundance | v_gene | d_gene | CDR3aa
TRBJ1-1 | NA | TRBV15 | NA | ATSSNRATEAF
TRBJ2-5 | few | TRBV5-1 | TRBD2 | ASKASGGFQETQY
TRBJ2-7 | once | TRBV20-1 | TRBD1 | SARGQEGSYEQY
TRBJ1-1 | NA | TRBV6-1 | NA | ASSGAMNTEAF
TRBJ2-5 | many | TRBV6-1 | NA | ASSEDFQETQY
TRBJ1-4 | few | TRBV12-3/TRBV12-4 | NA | ASNSAGGDNEKLF
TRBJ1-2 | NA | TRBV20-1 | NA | SARATRTSRRGYT
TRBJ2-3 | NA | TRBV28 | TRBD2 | ASRESGGPTDTQY
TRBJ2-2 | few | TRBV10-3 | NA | AISESPLNGELF
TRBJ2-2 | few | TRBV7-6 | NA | ASSATAANTGELF
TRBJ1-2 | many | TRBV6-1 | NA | ASSDRGNYGYT
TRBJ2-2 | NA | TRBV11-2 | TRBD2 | ASSYPASGNGELF
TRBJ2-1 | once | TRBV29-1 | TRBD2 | SVEGGGLAGVGYNEQF
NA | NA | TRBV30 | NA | AWGAAGWTYEQY
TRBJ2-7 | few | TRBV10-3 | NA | AISARTESSYEQY
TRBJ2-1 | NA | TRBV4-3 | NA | ASSLASASYNEQF
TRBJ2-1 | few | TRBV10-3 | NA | ATSESRGSGDYNEQF
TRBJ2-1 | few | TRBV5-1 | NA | ASSLIAGYNEQF
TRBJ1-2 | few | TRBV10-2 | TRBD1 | ASSDGTGGSYGYT
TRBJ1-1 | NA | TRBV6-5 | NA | ASSARVRVATEAF
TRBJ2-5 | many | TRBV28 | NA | ASSHASGSAYQETQY
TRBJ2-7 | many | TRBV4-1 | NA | ASSSWDRIQY
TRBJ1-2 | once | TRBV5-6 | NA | ASSLLGEYGYT
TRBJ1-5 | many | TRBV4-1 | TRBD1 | ASSQDDRDNQPQH
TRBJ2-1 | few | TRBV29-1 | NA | SVPLDSLGCNEQF
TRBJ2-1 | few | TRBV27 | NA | ASGDFSYNEQF
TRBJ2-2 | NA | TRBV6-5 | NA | ASSYSRASTRTGELF
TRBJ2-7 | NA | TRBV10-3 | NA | AITDGYEQY
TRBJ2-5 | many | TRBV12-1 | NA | ASSFRSYTGAQETQY
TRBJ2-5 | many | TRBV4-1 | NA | ASSQDQGAVREQY
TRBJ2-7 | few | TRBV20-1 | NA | SASRNYEQY